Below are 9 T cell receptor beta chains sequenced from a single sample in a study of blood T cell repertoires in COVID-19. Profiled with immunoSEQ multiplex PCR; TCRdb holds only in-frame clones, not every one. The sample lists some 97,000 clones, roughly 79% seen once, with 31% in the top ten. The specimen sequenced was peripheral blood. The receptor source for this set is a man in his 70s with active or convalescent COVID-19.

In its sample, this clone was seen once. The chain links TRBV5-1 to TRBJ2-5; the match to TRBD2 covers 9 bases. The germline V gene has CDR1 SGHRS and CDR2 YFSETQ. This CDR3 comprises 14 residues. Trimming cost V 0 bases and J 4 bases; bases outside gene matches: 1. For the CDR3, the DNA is TGCGCCAGCAGCTTGGGTAGCGGGGGAGAGACCCAGTACTTC. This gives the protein CASSLGSGGETQYF.

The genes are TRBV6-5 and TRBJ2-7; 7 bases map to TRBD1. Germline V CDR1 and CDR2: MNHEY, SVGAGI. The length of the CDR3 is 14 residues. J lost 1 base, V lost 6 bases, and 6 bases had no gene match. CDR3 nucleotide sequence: TGTGCCAGCAGCCTTATGACAGGGTCCTACGAGCAGTACTTC. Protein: CASSLMTGSYEQYF.

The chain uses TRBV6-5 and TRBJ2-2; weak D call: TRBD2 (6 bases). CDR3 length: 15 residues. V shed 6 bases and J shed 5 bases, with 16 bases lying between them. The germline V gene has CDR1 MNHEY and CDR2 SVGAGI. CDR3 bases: TGTGCCAGCAGACCTACCGGGGGATGGACCGGGGAGCTGTTTTTT. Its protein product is CASRPTGGWTGELFF.

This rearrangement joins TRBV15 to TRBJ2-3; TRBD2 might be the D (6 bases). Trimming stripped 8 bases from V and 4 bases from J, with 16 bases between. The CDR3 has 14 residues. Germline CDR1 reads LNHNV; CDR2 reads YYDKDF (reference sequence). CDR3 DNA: TGTGCCACCCGGGGACTCATTAGGGCAGATACGCAGTATTTT. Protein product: CATRGLIRADTQYF. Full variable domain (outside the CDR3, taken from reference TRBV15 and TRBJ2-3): DAMVIQNPRYQVTQFGKPVTLSCSQTLNHNVMYWYQQKSSQAPKLLFHYYDKDFNNEADTPDNFQSRRPNTSFCFLDIRSPGLGDTAMYLCATRGLIRADTQYFGPGTRLTVL.

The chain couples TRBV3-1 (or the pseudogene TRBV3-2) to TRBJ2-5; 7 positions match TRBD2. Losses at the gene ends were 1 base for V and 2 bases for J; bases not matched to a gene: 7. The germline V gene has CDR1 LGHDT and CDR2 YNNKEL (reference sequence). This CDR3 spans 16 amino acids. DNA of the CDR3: TGTGCCAGCAGCCAAGCCGCTAGCGGTTTACAAGAGACCCAGTACTTC. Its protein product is CASSQAASGLQETQYF.

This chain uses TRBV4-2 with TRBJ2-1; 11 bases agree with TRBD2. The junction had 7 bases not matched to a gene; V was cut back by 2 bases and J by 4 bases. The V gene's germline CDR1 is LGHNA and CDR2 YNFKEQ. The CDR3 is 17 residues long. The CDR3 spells CASSQQASGGLYNEQFF. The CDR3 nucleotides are TGTGCCAGCAGCCAACAGGCTAGCGGGGGGTTGTACAATGAGCAGTTCTTC.

The CDR3 protein is CASSLASRDYNSPLHF. In DNA form, the CDR3 reads TGCGCCAGCAGCTTGGCGTCCCGCGACTATAATTCACCCCTCCACTTT. The genes are TRBV5-1 and TRBJ1-6; D not resolved. This CDR3 has 16 residues. From germline, CDR1 is SGHRS and CDR2 YFSETQ. Trimming stripped 0 bases from V and 3 bases from J, with 10 bases between.

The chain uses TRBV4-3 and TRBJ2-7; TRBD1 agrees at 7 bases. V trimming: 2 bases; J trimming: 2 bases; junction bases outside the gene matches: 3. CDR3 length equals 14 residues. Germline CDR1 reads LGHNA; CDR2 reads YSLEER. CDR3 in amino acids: CASSQRQGAYEQYF. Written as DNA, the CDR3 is TGCGCCAGCAGCCAAAGACAGGGAGCCTACGAGCAGTACTTC.

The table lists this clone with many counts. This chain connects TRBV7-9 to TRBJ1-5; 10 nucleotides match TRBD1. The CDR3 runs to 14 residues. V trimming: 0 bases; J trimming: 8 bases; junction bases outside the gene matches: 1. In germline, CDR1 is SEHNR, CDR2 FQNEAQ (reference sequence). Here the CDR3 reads CASSLAGTGEPQHF. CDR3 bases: TGTGCCAGCAGCTTAGCCGGGACAGGGGAGCCCCAGCATTTT.